This T cell receptor (beta chain) was sequenced for a study of blood T cell repertoires in COVID-19 (TCRdb year 2020). Notes on the research overall: Collaborator samples came from the United States, Italy and Spain and covered acute and convalescent phases of COVID-19. The repertoires were released in a freely available public database intended as a resource for research on the immune response to SARS-CoV-2. Subjects who had been exposed to COVID-19, were actively infected with it, or had recovered from it provided the deeply sampled blood TCRbeta repertoires that made up the dataset. The material from the prospective study consisted of cDNA or gDNA derived from T cells, B-cell-depleted T cells, or PBMCs. The samples were drawn from the first 160 participants of the ongoing ImmuneRACE study and from some 1,300 subjects provided by 6 global collaborators. The sample metadata nearly always contained a de-identified subject ID, COVID-19 status, age in years and sex. Where HLA class I and class II types were available, the types were taken from metadata supplied by the sample provider, not from assay-based typing.

TCRbeta CDR3 regions were amplified from genomic DNA by means of the immunoSEQ Assay, a bias-controlled multiplex PCR. The paper's data handling went like this. Nucleated cell counts per sample were estimated from amplification of reference gene primers within the assay. To quantify the absolute abundance of each unique TCRbeta CDR3 rearrangement, sequence reads were collapsed and filtered. Productive Simpson clonality was computed per sample as the square root of Simpson's diversity index over productive rearrangements. TCRdb took over this immuneACCESS table, retaining in-frame rearrangements with V and J assigned. Such tables are incomplete; in checked studies, under half of the missing clones stem from an unresolved V gene, and the remainder is unexplained. V and J calls and clone size come straight from that table; D and trimming were deduced from the DNA. This sample lists roughly 150,000 clones; around 80% were detected once. About 0.58% of the sample belongs to the ten largest clones.

Comments on this clone: It lacks a known antigen. No quality values exist for individual bases; no much larger clone is one base distant.

The CDR1 and CDR2 encoded by the germline V gene (reference sequence) are SEHNR and FQNEAQ. Trimming at the junction amounts to 5 bases on V and 8 bases on J, and the germline ends lie 15 bases apart. The CDR3, from cysteine to phenylalanine, totals 14 residues. Only the CDR3 portion is preserved as DNA: 42 bases, with reading frame beginning at the first base. Each collaborating institution followed its own protocols to collect whole blood in K2EDTA tubes. Collaborator samples were shipped for TCRbeta analysis as frozen whole blood, isolated PBMCs, or DNA extracted from either sample type. Study-level results and caveats: The amount of clinical and demographic metadata varied by source and participant and was provided uncurated.

This receptor was identified in a man aged 55-75 years with acute or convalescent COVID-19. The specimen sequenced was peripheral blood. The V and J segments used are TRBV7-9 and TRBJ1-4, with a tentative D gene TRBD1 over 6 matching bases. The nucleotide sequence reads as follows: TGTGCCAGCAGCCCAAGACAGGTATCGGAAAAACTGTTTTTT. The translation is CASSPRQVSEKLFF.